These 20 T cell receptor beta chains originate from one sample sequenced in a study of blood T cell repertoires in COVID-19. Profiling relied on immunoSEQ multiplex PCR, and the TCRdb table lists in-frame clones only, not all of them. Among 280,000 or so clones listed, 70% to 90% were seen once. The sequenced material came from peripheral blood. The receptors come from a woman under 40 who had recovered from COVID-19.

V gene TRBV7-2 combines with J gene TRBJ1-6, with TRBD1 matching 7 bases. With 5 bases clipped from V and 3 bases from J, the junction kept 10 bases outside the gene matches. The CDR3 has 17 amino acids. Germline assignment: CDR1 SGHTA and CDR2 FQGNSA. CDR3 protein: CASSPNAGTVYNSPLHF. CDR3 DNA: TGTGCCAGCAGCCCGAACGCAGGGACAGTCTATAATTCACCCCTCCACTTT.

The chain joins TRBV19 to TRBJ1-1, with D maybe TRBD1 (6 bases). V lost 4 bases and J lost 1, with 16 bases in between. Germline lookup yields CDR1 LNHDA and CDR2 SQIVND (reference sequence). This CDR3 has 16 residues. This CDR3 reads CASSTRHRVSNTEAFF. CDR3 nucleotide sequence: TGTGCCAGTAGTACCCGTCACAGGGTATCGAACACTGAAGCTTTCTTT.

The chain has TRBV2 and TRBJ2-5; 7 positions agree with TRBD2. J lost 4 bases, V lost 5 bases, and 7 bases had no gene match. Germline CDR1 is SNHLY and CDR2 is FYNNEI. CDR3 length: 14 amino acids. The CDR3 region has the DNA TGTGCCAGCAGTCCGGCCCCGGGAGGAGAGACCCAGTACTTC. It specifies CASSPAPGGETQYF.

This chain uses TRBV6-2 or TRBV6-3 with TRBJ2-3; TRBD1 matches 7 bases. Germline lookup yields CDR1 MNHEY and CDR2 SVGEGT. CDR3 length: 14 residues. The J segment lost 5 bases and the V segment lost 2 bases, leaving 4 bases of the junction unmatched. CDR3 bases: TGTGCCAGCAGTTACAGGCCAGGGGGAGATACGCAGTATTTT. It codes for CASSYRPGGDTQYF.

V usage is TRBV19 and J usage is TRBJ1-4; 7 bases map to TRBD1. V was pared by 4 bases and J by 0 bases, with 8 bases of the junction left unmatched. This CDR3 is 17 amino acids long. Germline values: CDR1 LNHDA, CDR2 SQIVND (reference sequence). The CDR3 reads CASSNRDSFATNEKLFF. The CDR3 bases are TGTGCCAGTAGTAACCGGGACAGCTTTGCAACTAATGAAAAACTGTTTTTT.

CDR3 bases: TGTGCCATCAGTTCTCAGACAGGACAGGGGGTTAACACCGGGGAGCTGTTTTTT. This codes for CAISSQTGQGVNTGELFF. The chain links TRBV10-3 to TRBJ2-2; 10 nucleotides align to TRBD1. There are 18 residues in the CDR3. Germline CDR1 ENHRY, CDR2 SYGVKD. With V trimmed by 5 bases and J by 2 bases, 11 bases remained unmatched.

As concerns this clone: In the same sample, other DNA sequences code for this CDR3. This chain connects TRBV2 to TRBJ2-2; 7 nucleotides match TRBD1. This CDR3 is 13 amino acids long. Germline assignment: CDR1 SNHLY and CDR2 FYNNEI. With V trimmed by 4 bases and J by 4 bases, 0 bases remained unmatched. In DNA form, the CDR3 reads TGTGCCAGCAGTGGACAGGGCACCGGGGAGCTGTTTTTT. It yields the protein CASSGQGTGELFF.

The rearrangement uses TRBV6-5 and TRBJ2-7; 8 positions match TRBD1. There are 14 residues in the CDR3. Losses at the gene ends were 6 bases for V and 4 bases for J; bases not matched to a gene: 8. The germline gives CDR1 MNHEY, CDR2 SVGAGI. CDR3 DNA: TGTGCCAGCAGAGACCGGGACAGGCTATACGAGCAGTACTTC. Its translation is CASRDRDRLYEQYF.

The chain links TRBV2 to TRBJ2-7, with TRBD2 identical over 7 bases. Per the germline V gene, CDR1 is SNHLY and CDR2 is FYNNEI. This CDR3 is 14 amino acids long. Germline trimming cut 7 bases from V and 0 bases from J; bases unmatched to any gene: 6. The CDR3 nucleotides are TGTGCCAGCACTCCGGGACTATTCTCCTACGAGCAGTACTTC. It is translated as CASTPGLFSYEQYF. Full variable domain (remainder filled in from reference TRBV2 and TRBJ2-7): EPEVTQTPSHQVTQMGQEVILRCVPISNHLYFYWYRQILGQKVEFLVSFYNNEISEKSEIFDDQFSVERPDGSNFTLKIRSTKLEDSAMYFCASTPGLFSYEQYFGPGTRLTVT.

V usage is TRBV14 and J usage is TRBJ2-1, with D possibly TRBD1 on 6 matching bases. The CDR3 contains 16 residues. From germline, CDR1 is SGHDN and CDR2 FVKESK. Trimming cost V 5 bases and J 0 bases, with 14 bases left between them. DNA of the CDR3: TGTGCCAGCAGCGAGGACCCAGGGGACTCCTACAATGAGCAGTTCTTC. It specifies CASSEDPGDSYNEQFF.

Of note for this clone: Sequence at one end of the junction differs from germline and may be a read error. The rearrangement joins TRBV18 to TRBJ1-3; a weak D match, TRBD1 (5 bases). The germline V gene encodes CDR1 KGHSH and CDR2 LQKENI. The CDR3 consists of 15 residues. The CDR3 region is CASSTGTNSGNIIYF. The DNA of the CDR3 is TGTGCCAGCTCGACGGGGACTAACTCTGGAAACATCATATATTTT.

The rearrangement links TRBV5-1 to TRBJ1-1; D possibly corresponds to TRBD1 (6 bases). This CDR3 has 13 residues. V gave up 0 bases and J gave up 4 bases, with 7 bases separating them. CDR1 is SGHRS and CDR2 is YFSETQ in the germline V gene. The CDR3 DNA is TGCGCCAGCAGCTTGGAGGGGGTCACTGAAGCTTTCTTT. It yields the protein CASSLEGVTEAFF.

The rearrangement uses TRBV20-1 and TRBJ2-7, with D hard to call. The CDR3 contains 12 residues. Germline V gene lookup returns CDR1 DFQATT and CDR2 SNEGSKA (reference sequence). Trimming pared 3 bases from V and 4 bases from J, leaving 10 bases between. This CDR3 reads CSASGPGYEQYF. The DNA of the CDR3 is TGCAGTGCTAGTGGTCCAGGATACGAGCAGTACTTC.

The V call is TRBV6-1, the J call TRBJ1-3; tentative D call: TRBD1 (5 bases). Germline CDR1 MNHNS, CDR2 SASEGT. This CDR3 comprises 15 residues. Trimming cost V 2 bases and J 8 bases, with 16 bases left between them. The CDR3: CASSEQGLGWDTIYF. CDR3 DNA: TGTGCCAGCAGTGAACAGGGATTAGGGTGGGACACCATATATTTT.

This clone was recorded only once. The chain joins TRBV25-1 to TRBJ1-6; weak D call: TRBD1 (5 bases). The V and J ends lost 1 base and 8 bases respectively, with 18 bases between them. Germline CDR1 MGHDK, CDR2 SYGVNS. The CDR3 has 17 amino acids. CDR3 DNA: TGTGCCAGCAGTGAATTCCTCATGATGGACAAGCATTCACCCCTCCACTTT. Protein product: CASSEFLMMDKHSPLHF. Full variable domain (rest looked up from reference TRBV25-1 and TRBJ1-6): EADIYQTPRYLVIGTGKKITLECSQTMGHDKMYWYQQDPGMELHLIHYSYGVNSTEKGDLSSESTVSRIRTEHFPLTLESARPSHTSQYLCASSEFLMMDKHSPLHFGNGTRLTVT.

The gene calls are TRBV14 and TRBJ1-1, with D hard to call. CDR1 is SGHDN and CDR2 is FVKESK in the germline V gene. This CDR3 contains 16 residues. The ends were cut back, 3 bases at V and 1 base at J, with 15 bases in the middle. CDR3 sequence reads: CASSHPGRARNTEAFF. CDR3 nucleotide sequence: TGTGCCAGCAGCCACCCCGGGAGGGCAAGGAACACTGAAGCTTTCTTT.

The chain has TRBV6-1 and TRBJ1-3, with TRBD1 identical over 9 bases. The CDR3 totals 15 residues. Germline V CDR1 and CDR2: MNHNS, SASEGT. J was trimmed by 6 bases and V by 0 bases; bases with no gene match: 3. The CDR3 loop is CASSEATGGKNTIYF. CDR3 DNA: TGTGCCAGCAGTGAAGCGACAGGGGGTAAAAACACCATATATTTT.

The chain recombines TRBV20-1 with TRBJ2-7; D is unclear. V was clipped by 3 bases and J by 3 bases, with 6 bases between them. This CDR3 comprises 11 residues. Germline assignment: CDR1 DFQATT and CDR2 SNEGSKA (reference sequence). DNA of the CDR3: TGCAGTGCTAGGGCCGACTACGAGCAGTACTTC. This codes for CSARADYEQYF.

About this clone: A junction boundary mismatches the germline segment, possibly from a read error. V and J are TRBV2 and TRBJ1-1; a possible D gene is TRBD1 (6 bases). The germline CDR1 and CDR2 sequences are SNHLY and FYNNEI. This CDR3 has 13 residues. DNA of the CDR3: TGTGCCAGCAGCCCCCTCGGGGACACCGAAGCTTTCTTT. Protein: CASSPLGDTEAFF.

This clone was detected once. This chain uses TRBV5-4 with TRBJ2-2, with TRBD2 matching over 7 bases. The CDR3 consists of 16 residues. Germline V lookup: CDR1 SGHNT, CDR2 YYREEE (reference sequence). Trimming removed 4 bases from V and 0 bases from J; junction bases left unmatched: 6. The CDR3 spells CASSPRLAPNTGELFF. The CDR3 bases are TGTGCCAGCAGCCCCAGACTAGCTCCGAACACCGGGGAGCTGTTTTTT.